These 32 T cell receptor beta chains originate from one sample sequenced in a study of CD8 T cell repertoires and HIV-1 epitope variants. Their antigens are not known. Clones were sequenced by immunoSEQ multiplex PCR, and TCRdb holds only the in-frame ones, with some missing. This table holds 5,700 or so clones, about 60% found once. The specimen sequenced was cultured CD8+ T cells derived from PBMCs. All receptors come from a male donor with HIV.

This chain connects TRBV2 to TRBJ2-1; weak D call: TRBD2 (5 bases). Germline V CDR1 and CDR2: SNHLY, FYNNEI. This CDR3 has 13 amino acids. With 9 bases removed from V and 10 bases from J, the gap between germline ends came to 19 bases. The CDR3 region has the DNA TGTGCCAGTCGGTCCCTGGACTCACCCGAGCAGTTCTTC. Its protein is CASRSLDSPEQFF.

The rearrangement uses TRBV11-2 and TRBJ2-1; perhaps TRBD2 as D (7 bases). The germline CDR1 and CDR2 sequences are SGHAT and FQNNGV. This CDR3 region has 16 residues. V dropped 5 bases and J dropped 2 bases, with 16 bases sitting between them. The CDR3 spells CASSPRGGGPYNEQFF. In nucleotides, the CDR3 is TGTGCCAGCAGCCCCAGGGGAGGGGGTCCCTACAATGAGCAGTTCTTC.

This chain uses TRBV4-1 with TRBJ2-3; 7 positions match TRBD1. The CDR3 totals 18 residues. CDR1 and CDR2 (germline): MGHRA, YSYEKL. The ends lost 4 bases at V and 0 bases at J; junction bases unmatched: 13. This CDR3 is CASSPGTDPKPSTDTQYF. The CDR3 nucleotides are TGCGCCAGCAGCCCGGGGACAGATCCGAAACCTAGCACAGATACGCAGTATTTT.

This clone occurred a few times. V is TRBV28 and J is TRBJ1-5, with no clear D. The CDR3 has 12 residues. Between the trimmed V and J ends, which lost 2 bases and 6 bases, there was a span of 5 bases. Germline-derived CDR1 and CDR2 are MDHEN and SYDVKM. CDR3 sequence reads: CASSLEVQPQHF. CDR3 in DNA: TGTGCCAGCAGTTTAGAAGTTCAGCCCCAGCATTTT.

The table lists this clone with a few counts. The chain couples TRBV4-3 to TRBJ2-3; D gene uncertain. The V gene's germline CDR1 is LGHNA and CDR2 YSLEER. The CDR3 runs to 12 residues. Trimming took off 0 bases at V and 2 bases at J, with 0 bases between the two ends. The CDR3 protein is CASSQDTDTQYF. DNA for the CDR3: TGCGCCAGCAGCCAAGACACAGATACGCAGTATTTT.

The J gene is TRBJ1-4, the V gene TRBV7-8, with D tentatively TRBD1 (6 bases). The CDR3 has 15 residues. The V gene lost 4 bases and the J gene lost 5 bases, with 14 bases spanning the gap. The germline CDR1 and CDR2 sequences are SGHVS and FQNEAQ. The CDR3 is CASSSRPTGNEKLFF. The CDR3 coding sequence is TGTGCCAGCAGCTCCCGCCCTACAGGGAATGAAAAACTGTTTTTT.

V usage is TRBV6-1 and J usage is TRBJ1-4; the match to TRBD1 covers 9 bases. Losses at the gene ends were 7 bases for V and 6 bases for J; bases not matched to a gene: 9. This CDR3 spans 15 amino acids. Germline CDR1 reads MNHNS; CDR2 reads SASEGT. The DNA of the CDR3 is TGTGCCAGCACTGCTCGGACAGGGGCGGATGAAAAACTGTTTTTT. It specifies CASTARTGADEKLFF.

The rearrangement links TRBV6-4 to TRBJ2-4; D not resolved. The CDR3 is made up of 14 amino acids. Germline lookup yields CDR1 MRHNA and CDR2 SNTAGT. V dropped 4 bases and J dropped 2 bases, with 9 bases sitting between them. The CDR3 region is CASSGRDSKNIQYF. DNA for the CDR3: TGTGCCAGCAGTGGAAGGGATTCCAAAAACATTCAGTACTTC.

V and J are TRBV7-9 and TRBJ2-1; D tentatively reads TRBD1 or TRBD2 (6 bases each). Trimming cost V 0 bases and J 8 bases, with 14 bases left between them. Germline V gives CDR1 SEHNR, CDR2 FQNEAQ (reference sequence). The CDR3 is 15 residues long. The CDR3 DNA follows: TGTGCCAGCAGCTTAGCAGGGGGGCTAAGGGATGAGCAGTTCTTC. Amino acid sequence: CASSLAGGLRDEQFF.

The chain joins TRBV27 to TRBJ2-6; D may be TRBD1 (6 bases). The CDR3 sequence is 18 residues long. Germline V gene data show CDR1 as MNHEY and CDR2 as SMNVEV (reference sequence). V was clipped by 6 bases and J by 0 bases, with 18 bases between them. CDR3 residues: CASRGIRGPISGANVLTF. The CDR3 coding sequence is TGTGCCAGCAGGGGAATCAGGGGACCCATCTCTGGGGCCAACGTCCTGACTTTC.

The genes are TRBV28 and TRBJ2-3; D uncertain. V was clipped by 7 bases and J by 0 bases, with 17 bases between them. The CDR3 consists of 16 residues. In germline, CDR1 is MDHEN, CDR2 SYDVKM. CDR3 in amino acids: CASTLKRQPSTDTQYF. The CDR3 DNA follows: TGTGCCAGCACCTTAAAACGGCAGCCGAGCACAGATACGCAGTATTTT.

V usage is TRBV21-1 and J usage is TRBJ1-5. TRBV21-1 is a pseudogene segment. The CDR3 has 15 residues. As DNA, the CDR3 is TGTGCCAGCAGCGGTGGAGTTTATAGCAATCAGCCCCAGCATTTT. Its protein is CASSGGVYSNQPQHF.

This clone was counted only a few times. V usage is TRBV29-1 and J usage is TRBJ2-3; D not certain. The CDR3 totals 14 residues. V gave up 1 base and J gave up 6 bases, with 14 bases separating them. Per germline, CDR1 SQVTM and CDR2 ANQGSEA. The CDR3 DNA is TGCAGCGTTGAAGGCCTCCGGGCTCTGGATACGCAGTATTTT. It encodes CSVEGLRALDTQYF.

The V call is TRBV7-9, the J call TRBJ2-5, with 9 bases identical to TRBD1. Germline-derived CDR1 and CDR2 are SEHNR and FQNEAQ (reference sequence). V shed 4 bases and J 4 bases; nucleotides not matched to a gene: 10. The CDR3 runs to 16 residues. The CDR3 DNA reads as TGTGCCAGCAGCTCGTTTTGGACAGGGGAGGCAGAGACCCAGTACTTC. Protein product: CASSSFWTGEAETQYF.

The chain combines TRBV28 with TRBJ2-7; TRBD1 might be the D (5 bases). The CDR3 totals 12 residues. V gave up 4 bases and J gave up 3 bases, with 7 bases separating them. Germline CDR1 MDHEN, CDR2 SYDVKM. The chain's CDR3 is CASSYDSYEQYF. In nucleotides, the CDR3 is TGTGCCAGCAGTTATGACAGCTACGAGCAGTACTTC.

This chain uses TRBV4-1 with TRBJ1-1, with unresolved D. V was clipped by 6 bases and J by 1 base, with 12 bases between them. CDR1 MGHRA and CDR2 YSYEKL come from the germline V gene. The length of the CDR3 is 14 residues. DNA of the CDR3: TGCGCCAGCAGTCTTGGGGATAGGAACACTGAAGCTTTCTTT. The encoded protein is CASSLGDRNTEAFF.

This chain uses TRBV7-9 with TRBJ1-5; D may be TRBD1 (5 bases). The CDR3 extends over 13 amino acids. V dropped 6 bases and J dropped 3 bases, with 9 bases sitting between them. Germline V gene lookup returns CDR1 SEHNR and CDR2 FQNEAQ (reference sequence). CDR3 sequence reads: CASSGHDNQPQHF. CDR3 nucleotide sequence: TGTGCCAGCAGTGGACACGACAATCAGCCCCAGCATTTT. The variable domain in full, completed from reference TRBV7-9 and TRBJ1-5, reads DTGVSQNPRHKITKRGQNVTFRCDPISEHNRLYWYRQTLGQGPEFLTYFQNEAQLEKSRLLSDRFSAERPKGSFSTLEIQRTEQGDSAMYLCASSGHDNQPQHFGDGTRLSIL.

The chain combines TRBV28 with TRBJ2-2; D remains unclear. Germline-derived CDR1 and CDR2 are MDHEN and SYDVKM. Trimming cost V 3 bases and J 1 base, with 6 bases left between them. This CDR3 has 14 residues. In DNA, the CDR3 is TGTGCCAGCAGTTTCCTCGTGAACACCGGGGAGCTGTTTTTT. Translation: CASSFLVNTGELFF.

This clone was detected only a few times. The rearrangement uses TRBV7-9 and TRBJ1-2; D not certain. The CDR3 runs to 16 residues. Germline CDR1 and CDR2: SEHNR and FQNEAQ (reference sequence). Trimming took 5 bases from V and 0 from J, leaving 16 bases between them. The CDR3 loop is CASSPSGAAANYGYTF. The CDR3 DNA sequence: TGTGCCAGCAGCCCCAGCGGTGCAGCAGCTAACTATGGCTACACCTTC. Drawing the rest from reference TRBV7-9 and TRBJ1-2, the complete variable domain is DTGVSQNPRHKITKRGQNVTFRCDPISEHNRLYWYRQTLGQGPEFLTYFQNEAQLEKSRLLSDRFSAERPKGSFSTLEIQRTEQGDSAMYLCASSPSGAAANYGYTFGSGTRLTVV.

This chain links TRBV10-2 with TRBJ2-1; 13 positions match TRBD2. V shed 5 bases, J shed 9 bases, and the junction held 7 bases outside the gene matches. The germline V gene encodes CDR1 WSHSY and CDR2 SAAADI. The CDR3 loop spans 15 amino acids. The CDR3 DNA reads as TGCGCCAGCAGTTCCGGGACTAGCGGGATCGGTGAGCAGTTCTTC. Its translation: CASSSGTSGIGEQFF.

The J gene is TRBJ2-7, the V gene TRBV9, with 9 bases fitting TRBD1. Germline CDR1 SGDLS, CDR2 YYNGEE. The CDR3 sequence is 15 residues long. Unmatched junction bases numbered 10, after V lost 4 bases and J lost 5 bases. The CDR3 reads CASSPEGGTGNEQYF. The DNA for the CDR3 is TGTGCCAGCAGCCCAGAGGGGGGGACAGGGAACGAGCAGTACTTC.

V is TRBV27 and J is TRBJ1-1; D call uncertain. Deletions cut 7 bases from V and 0 bases from J, with 15 bases between. From germline, CDR1 is MNHEY and CDR2 SMNVEV (reference sequence). CDR3 size: 15 residues. The chain's CDR3 is CASTTGIQLNTEAFF. CDR3 DNA sequence: TGTGCCAGCACGACCGGTATACAGTTGAACACTGAAGCTTTCTTT.

CDR3 sequence: CASSGTGVGGYGYTF. Written as DNA, the CDR3 is TGTGCCAGCTCCGGGACAGGGGTAGGTGGCTATGGCTACACCTTC. V usage is TRBV28 and J usage is TRBJ1-2, with 10 bases identical to TRBD1. CDR3 size: 15 residues. Trimming at V came to 8 bases and at J to 4 bases, leaving 10 bases not matched to a gene. The V gene's germline CDR1 is MDHEN and CDR2 SYDVKM.

This clone was observed a few times. This chain joins TRBV7-9 and TRBJ1-4; D is ambiguous. The CDR3 contains 12 residues. CDR1 is SEHNR, CDR2 FQNEAQ, per germline (reference sequence). Deletions cut 10 bases from V and 7 bases from J, with 13 bases between. CDR3 loop: CAIPLVGEKLFF. Written as DNA, the CDR3 is TGTGCCATCCCGTTGGTAGGTGAAAAACTGTTTTTT.

CDR3 protein: CASSIGQGNQPQHF. CDR3 coding DNA: TGTGCCAGTAGTATTGGACAGGGCAATCAGCCCCAGCATTTT. The V and J genes are TRBV19 and TRBJ1-5; TRBD1 matches 7 bases. Losses at the gene ends were 3 bases for V and 2 bases for J; bases not matched to a gene: 1. This CDR3 comprises 14 residues. Germline V CDR1 and CDR2: LNHDA, SQIVND (reference sequence).

The chain links TRBV7-8 to TRBJ1-4; D is possibly TRBD1 (6 bases). The CDR3 extends over 17 amino acids. Germline V lookup: CDR1 SGHVS, CDR2 FQNEAQ. V lost 3 bases to trimming and J lost 0 bases, with 14 bases between them. Here the CDR3 reads CASSFQIPGATNEKLFF. DNA for the CDR3: TGTGCCAGCAGCTTCCAAATCCCAGGGGCAACTAATGAAAAACTGTTTTTT.

The chain combines TRBV28 with TRBJ2-5; no definite D call. The end of the DNA aligns better with TRBJ2-7, so the J call may be wrong. This CDR3 contains 14 residues. Germline V gives CDR1 MDHEN, CDR2 SYDVKM. CDR3 in amino acids: CASSLLLISYEQYF. The DNA for the CDR3 is TGTGCCAGCAGTCTTCTCTTGATCTCCTACGAGCAGTACTTC.

The rearrangement uses TRBV10-2 and TRBJ2-3; 9 bases align to TRBD2. J was trimmed by 3 bases and V by 3 bases; bases with no gene match: 4. This CDR3 is 15 amino acids long. CDR1 WSHSY and CDR2 SAAADI come from the germline V gene. CDR3 DNA sequence: TGCGCCAGCAGTGAAACGCTAGCGGGGACAGATACGCAGTATTTT. Encoded protein: CASSETLAGTDTQYF.

V gene TRBV14 combines with J gene TRBJ1-4; D is ambiguous. CDR3 length equals 16 residues. Trimming took 1 base from V and 6 from J, leaving 15 bases between them. From germline, CDR1 is SGHDN and CDR2 FVKESK. CDR3 nucleotides: TGTGCCAGCAGCCAAGTCGTGGCAGACCAAGATGAAAAACTGTTTTTT. Amino acid sequence: CASSQVVADQDEKLFF.

This clone was found a few times. The rearrangement joins TRBV28 to TRBJ2-3; D remains ambiguous. The CDR3 runs 13 residues. Germline-derived CDR1 and CDR2 are MDHEN and SYDVKM. V was cut by 4 bases and J by 2 bases, with 7 bases left in between. The CDR3 DNA follows: TGTGCCAGCAGTTCACAGTTCACAGATACGCAGTATTTT. It yields the protein CASSSQFTDTQYF.

This chain joins TRBV18 and TRBJ2-5; maybe TRBD1 (5 bases). The germline V gene has CDR1 KGHSH and CDR2 LQKENI. CDR3 length: 14 amino acids. V lost 3 bases, J lost 5 bases, and 13 bases lay in between. In DNA form, the CDR3 reads TGTGCCAGCTCACCCCTCGAGACAGAGGAGACCCAGTACTTC. It is translated as CASSPLETEETQYF. Based on the CDR3 plus reference TRBV18 and TRBJ2-5, the full variable domain is NAGVMQNPRHLVRRRGQEARLRCSPMKGHSHVYWYRQLPEEGLKFMVYLQKENIIDESGMPKERFSAEFPKEGPSILRIQQVVRGDSAAYFCASSPLETEETQYFGPGTRLLVL.

The chain recombines TRBV29-1 with TRBJ1-3; D is unresolved. Per germline, CDR1 SQVTM and CDR2 ANQGSEA. CDR3 length: 11 residues. Trimming left V 6 bases short and J 4 bases short, with 7 bases between. The CDR3 reads CSVEQGNTIYF. The CDR3 DNA reads TGCAGCGTCGAACAGGGAAACACCATATATTTT.